This T cell receptor beta chain is from a study of blood T cell repertoires in COVID-19. Study-wide context: Italy, Spain and the United States were the sources of the convalescent and acute COVID-19 samples. PBMCs, B-cell-depleted T cells, or T cells were the source of the cDNA or gDNA that made up the material.

The CDR3 sequence is 15 residues long. Germline CDR1 reads SGHTS; CDR2 reads YDEGEE. With 7 bases removed from V and 6 bases from J, the gap between germline ends came to 21 bases. Each exposed participant met a COVID-19 case in the 2 weeks preceding study entry. As handled by the study authors: By means of reference gene primer amplification, nucleated cell counts were estimated. Clones were sequenced by immunoSEQ multiplex PCR, and TCRdb holds only the in-frame ones, with some missing. V and J calls and clone size follow that table, whereas D and trimming were derived from the DNA. The table includes some 240,000 clones, about 85% detected once.

The TCR originated in a woman aged 45-59 years who had been exposed to COVID-19. Material: PBMCs or T cells enriched from blood (not recorded which). V gene TRBV5-8 combines with J gene TRBJ2-3; tentative D call: TRBD2 (5 bases). CDR3 nucleotide sequence: TGTGCCAGCGCCCCCCTCGAGCGGCTTGGGGATACGCAGTATTTT. Amino acid sequence: CASAPLERLGDTQYF.